What follows are 2 T cell receptor beta chains derived from one specimen sequenced in a study of control samples from healthy donors and cancer patients. Assay used: immunoSEQ multiplex PCR; TCRdb lists only in-frame clones, some missing. The sample has 54,000 or so clones; roughly 94% are singletons. Sequenced input: blood. These receptors came from a man aged 25 to 40 in good health.

The rearrangement links TRBV6-5 to TRBJ1-5; D not resolved. Germline CDR1 is MNHEY and CDR2 is SVGAGI. The V end lost 4 bases, the J end lost 5 bases, and 9 bases lay between the germline ends. The CDR3 is 13 amino acids. CDR3 region: CASSSQPYQPQHF. The CDR3 DNA is TGTGCCAGCAGTTCCCAGCCTTATCAGCCCCAGCATTTT.

The chain uses TRBV25-1 and TRBJ2-1, with D possibly being TRBD2 (5 bases). Germline V lookup: CDR1 MGHDK, CDR2 SYGVNS. This CDR3 is 16 amino acids long. Trimming took off 3 bases at V and 6 bases at J, with 18 bases between the two ends. CDR3 coding DNA: TGTGCCAGCAGTGACCTCGGACTGGGAGAGGGCAATGAGCAGTTCTTC. As protein: CASSDLGLGEGNEQFF.